This entry is about one TCR beta chain. This record comes from a study of blood T cell repertoires in COVID-19. Overall study: From T cells, B-cell-depleted T cells, or PBMCs came the material, which was cDNA or gDNA.

Donors were grouped by their self-reported clinical history. A COVID-19 case was met by exposed participants within 2 weeks before study entry. Germline loops: CDR1 MDHEN, CDR2 SYDVKM. The CDR3 loop spans 12 amino acids. V was shortened by 7 bases and J by 1 base, with 7 bases between the two germline ends. The authors' processing: Reference gene primers were amplified, and this amplification served to estimate nucleated cell counts. Profiled with immunoSEQ multiplex PCR; TCRdb holds only in-frame clones, not every one. D and trimming come from the DNA, and the V and J calls and clone size come from that table. The data contain about 260,000 clones, more than 85% of them singletons.

This rearrangement joins TRBV28 to TRBJ1-1, with D perhaps matching TRBD1 (6 bases). Sequenced input: PBMCs or T cells enriched from blood (not recorded which). The receptor's source is a man in his forties who had been exposed to COVID-19. The CDR3 nucleotides are TGTGCCAGCACCAGGGGGAACACTGAAGCTTTCTTT. Translating gives CASTRGNTEAFF.